This passage covers 32 T cell receptor beta chains from one sample sequenced in a study of T cell responses to AZD1222 COVID-19 vaccine (dated by TCRdb to about 2021). Library generation was performed with the immunoSEQ multiplex PCR assay. Here the immuneACCESS table is served through TCRdb, limited to in-frame sequences with V and J called. Missing clones are a known gap in these copies; in checked studies unresolved V genes cover under half, and the rest lacks a known reason. The sample table contains about 170,000 clones; only one count was recorded for 90% to 95% of them. The top ten clones comprise 3.5% to 4.5% of the sample. In the paper's terms, the time point label means: baseline before first vaccination. The sample in question was peripheral blood, obtained on day 0 of AZD1222 vaccination. The receptors originated from an adult in good health.

This chain links TRBV28 with TRBJ2-5, with D possibly matching TRBD2 (6 bases). The germline gives CDR1 MDHEN, CDR2 SYDVKM. Trimming removed 3 bases at V and 5 bases at J, with 10 bases between. The CDR3 is 13 residues long. The CDR3 DNA follows: TGTGCCAGCAGTTTTCGGGGGTTGGAGACCCAGTACTTC. Translated, it gives CASSFRGLETQYF.

V and J are TRBV5-1 and TRBJ2-6; D unclear. Germline assignment: CDR1 SGHRS and CDR2 YFSETQ. Trimming pared 0 bases from V and 3 bases from J, leaving 4 bases between. This CDR3 is 14 amino acids long. The CDR3 loop is CASSLGLGANVLTF. The CDR3 region has the DNA TGCGCCAGCAGCTTGGGACTTGGGGCCAACGTCCTGACTTTC.

The V and J genes are TRBV6-5 and TRBJ1-2; D remains ambiguous. There are 14 residues in the CDR3. The germline V gene has CDR1 MNHEY and CDR2 SVGAGI. V shed 0 bases and J shed 5 bases, with 10 bases lying between them. Written as DNA, the CDR3 is TGTGCCAGCAGTTACTCCTGGGTCCCGTATGGCTACACCTTC. This encodes CASSYSWVPYGYTF.

In this sample, this clone turned up a few times. The rearrangement links TRBV28 to TRBJ1-2, with 10 nucleotides matching TRBD1. The CDR3 is made up of 14 amino acids. The germline V gene has CDR1 MDHEN and CDR2 SYDVKM. V shed 11 bases and J 7 bases; nucleotides not matched to a gene: 13. The DNA of the CDR3 is TGTGCCTCGCTTAAAGGACAGGGGGTCCCTGGCTACACCTTC. Its protein product is CASLKGQGVPGYTF.

The genes are TRBV18 and TRBJ1-2; D perhaps matches TRBD1 (5 bases). Looked up from germline, CDR1 is KGHSH and CDR2 is LQKENI. V lost 1 base to trimming and J lost 7 bases, with 19 bases between them. CDR3 length: 16 amino acids. Here the CDR3 DNA reads TGTGCCAGCTCACCACAACGTGAAAGCTACGGGGGTGGCTACACCTTC. Encoded protein: CASSPQRESYGGGYTF.

The chain joins TRBV5-1 to TRBJ2-2; D call uncertain. With 3 bases removed from V and 0 bases from J, the gap between germline ends came to 6 bases. Germline values: CDR1 SGHRS, CDR2 YFSETQ. This CDR3 has 14 amino acids. CDR3 nucleotide sequence: TGCGCCAGCAGCTCCACCCCGAACACCGGGGAGCTGTTTTTT. Protein: CASSSTPNTGELFF.

This clone was observed a few times. V is TRBV28 and J is TRBJ2-2; D gene unclear. The V end was cut by 6 bases, the J end by 3 bases, with 14 bases between. CDR3 length equals 15 residues. From germline, CDR1 is MDHEN and CDR2 SYDVKM. As DNA, the CDR3 is TGTGCCAGCAGGCCCATAGTCGGGTACACCGGGGAGCTGTTTTTT. It codes for CASRPIVGYTGELFF. Based on the CDR3 plus reference TRBV28 and TRBJ2-2, the full variable domain is DVKVTQSSRYLVKRTGEKVFLECVQDMDHENMFWYRQDPGLGLRLIYFSYDVKMKEKGDIPEGYSVSREKKERFSLILESASTNQTSMYLCASRPIVGYTGELFFGEGSRLTVL.

The V gene is TRBV29-1, the J gene TRBJ2-3; D gene uncertain. The CDR3 consists of 10 residues. Germline V lookup: CDR1 SQVTM, CDR2 ANQGSEA. V shed 5 bases and J shed 4 bases, with 4 bases lying between them. CDR3 sequence (DNA): TGCAGCGTTTTCGCAGATACGCAGTATTTT. Its translation: CSVFADTQYF.

This clone has more than one count but fewer than ten. CDR3 loop: CATSGLGRWQGANTGELFF. DNA of the CDR3: TGTGCCACCAGCGGTCTAGGAAGATGGCAGGGCGCGAACACCGGGGAGCTGTTTTTT. The chain carries TRBV15 and TRBJ2-2; maybe TRBD1 (5 bases). Germline CDR1 LNHNV, CDR2 YYDKDF (reference sequence). The V end was cut by 5 bases, the J end by 0 bases, with 22 bases between. The CDR3 loop spans 19 amino acids. Supplemented by reference TRBV15 and TRBJ2-2, the full variable domain reads DAMVIQNPRYQVTQFGKPVTLSCSQTLNHNVMYWYQQKSSQAPKLLFHYYDKDFNNEADTPDNFQSRRPNTSFCFLDIRSPGLGDTAMYLCATSGLGRWQGANTGELFFGEGSRLTVL.

This sequence joins TRBV7-8 and TRBJ1-4; perhaps TRBD1 as D (5 bases). The ends were cut back, 1 base at V and 6 bases at J, with 21 bases in the middle. The length of the CDR3 is 18 residues. Germline V CDR1 and CDR2: SGHVS, FQNEAQ. The CDR3: CASSLGGLDYVGYEKLFF. The CDR3 DNA reads as TGTGCCAGCAGCTTAGGGGGGTTAGACTATGTAGGCTATGAAAAACTGTTTTTT.

The chain uses TRBV7-6 and TRBJ2-7; 7 bases are a match to TRBD2. Germline-derived CDR1 and CDR2 are SGHVS and FNYEAQ. CDR3 length: 18 amino acids. The trim removed 1 base at V and 3 bases at J, leaving 15 bases unmatched. DNA for the CDR3: TGTGCCAGCAGCTTAGTTCCGGGGGGACTTACATTTATCTACGAGCAGTACTTC. It is translated as CASSLVPGGLTFIYEQYF.

The chain joins TRBV5-1 to TRBJ1-5; TRBD1 matches 8 bases. J gave up 7 bases and V 4 bases, and 13 bases lay outside the gene matches. This CDR3 is 16 amino acids long. Germline loops: CDR1 SGHRS, CDR2 YFSETQ. The CDR3 is CASSPNYAGGGQPQHF. The CDR3 coding sequence is TGCGCCAGCAGCCCTAATTACGCAGGGGGCGGGCAGCCCCAGCATTTT.

The chain is built from TRBV30 and TRBJ1-5; D is undetermined. The CDR3 is made up of 13 amino acids. V shed 2 bases and J shed 3 bases, with 8 bases lying between them. Germline V lookup: CDR1 GTSNPN, CDR2 SVGIG (reference sequence). This CDR3 reads CAWSLAANQPQHF. In DNA, the CDR3 is TGTGCCTGGAGTTTGGCCGCCAATCAGCCCCAGCATTTT.

The chain has TRBV7-8 and TRBJ2-7; 16 bases agree with TRBD2. The germline gives CDR1 SGHVS, CDR2 FQNEAQ. The CDR3 sequence is 19 residues long. The V gene end was trimmed by 0 bases and the J gene end by 5 bases; junction bases not matched to a gene: 10. Here the CDR3 DNA reads TGTGCCAGCAGCTTAGCGAAGGGACTAGCGGGAGGGCCCGGGGACGAGCAGTACTTC. This encodes CASSLAKGLAGGPGDEQYF.

V is TRBV7-9 and J is TRBJ1-4; the D gene is possibly TRBD1 (6 bases). Trimming took off 7 bases at V and 7 bases at J, with 16 bases between the two ends. The CDR3 is 14 residues long. CDR1 SEHNR and CDR2 FQNEAQ come from the germline V gene (reference sequence). The CDR3 loop is CASISDSQAEKLFF. Written as DNA, the CDR3 is TGTGCCAGCATCTCGGACAGTCAAGCTGAAAAACTGTTTTTT. The full variable domain, rest sourced from reference TRBV7-9 and TRBJ1-4, is DTGVSQNPRHKITKRGQNVTFRCDPISEHNRLYWYRQTLGQGPEFLTYFQNEAQLEKSRLLSDRFSAERPKGSFSTLEIQRTEQGDSAMYLCASISDSQAEKLFFGSGTQLSVL.

V gene TRBV15 combines with J gene TRBJ2-1; D gene ambiguous. Germline lookup yields CDR1 LNHNV and CDR2 YYDKDF (reference sequence). This CDR3 is built from 13 residues. With 0 bases removed from V and 9 bases from J, the gap between germline ends came to 9 bases. The CDR3 protein is CATSRDQVSEQFF. The CDR3 region has the DNA TGTGCCACCAGCAGAGATCAAGTCAGTGAGCAGTTCTTC.

V and J are TRBV5-4 and TRBJ2-3; tentatively, D is TRBD2 (6 bases). The V gene's germline CDR1 is SGHNT and CDR2 YYREEE (reference sequence). V was cut by 2 bases and J by 1 base, with 8 bases left in between. This CDR3 comprises 14 residues. The CDR3 region is CASSFGGGTDTQYF. As DNA, the CDR3 is TGTGCCAGCAGCTTTGGCGGGGGCACAGATACGCAGTATTTT.

The table lists this clone with a count of one. The chain has TRBV2 and TRBJ2-3; D is possibly TRBD2 (5 bases). The CDR3 is made up of 12 amino acids. V was pared by 8 bases and J by 10 bases, with 16 bases between. CDR1 SNHLY and CDR2 FYNNEI come from the germline V gene. CDR3 in DNA: TGTGCCAGCGAAGGGATAGGACTCTCGCAGTATTTT. As protein: CASEGIGLSQYF.

This clone was detected once. The chain employs TRBV5-4 and TRBJ2-7; D is perhaps TRBD2 (6 bases). The germline V gene has CDR1 SGHNT and CDR2 YYREEE (reference sequence). The CDR3 is made up of 15 amino acids. Trimming cost V 7 bases and J 7 bases, with 24 bases left between them. The CDR3 nucleotides are TGTGCCAGCCAGACCCGCGGGAAGCCCGCAGAGGAGCAGTACTTC. It encodes CASQTRGKPAEEQYF.

This chain uses TRBV21-1 with TRBJ1-5. TRBV21-1 is a documented pseudogene. The CDR3 covers 12 residues. In DNA, the CDR3 is TGTGCCAGCAGCAAAGCGAGTCGGCCCCAGCATTTT. Encoded protein: CASSKASRPQHF.

The rearrangement uses TRBV4-1 and TRBJ2-1, with D possibly TRBD2 on 5 matching bases. Trimming removed 1 base at V and 7 bases at J, with 11 bases between. Germline CDR1 and CDR2: MGHRA and YSYEKL. The CDR3 totals 14 residues. This CDR3 is CASSQVLVSNEQFF. In DNA, the CDR3 is TGCGCCAGCAGCCAAGTACTAGTAAGTAATGAGCAGTTCTTC.

The rearrangement joins TRBV12-3 or TRBV12-4 to TRBJ2-4; TRBD1 might be the D (6 bases). Trimming removed 5 bases at V and 9 bases at J, with 14 bases between. The CDR3 consists of 13 residues. CDR3 sequence (DNA): TGTGCCAGCAGTGTCAGGGGTTTAAGCATTCAGTACTTC. It is translated as CASSVRGLSIQYF.

This chain connects TRBV19 to TRBJ2-1, with TRBD2 matching over 7 bases. The CDR3 covers 14 residues. V lost 6 bases, J lost 8 bases, and 10 bases stayed unmatched. Per germline, CDR1 LNHDA and CDR2 SQIVND (reference sequence). CDR3 DNA sequence: TGTGCCAGTAGCCTCTGGACTAGTCACCATGAGCAGTTCTTC. The encoded protein is CASSLWTSHHEQFF. The variable domain in full, with the rest retrieved from reference TRBV19 and TRBJ2-1, is DGGITQSPKYLFRKEGQNVTLSCEQNLNHDAMYWYRQDPGQGLRLIYYSQIVNDFQKGDIAEGYSVSREKKESFPLTVTSAQKNPTAFYLCASSLWTSHHEQFFGPGTRLTVL.

The chain is built from TRBV21-1 and TRBJ1-2; the table's D call, TRBD1, was not checked against the DNA. TRBV21-1 is designated a pseudogene. CDR3 length equals 19 residues. In nucleotides, the CDR3 is TGTGCCAGCAGCTTCCAGATCTGCCCCAGAGGGGACAGGGTTTACGGCTACACCTTC. Protein sequence: CASSFQICPRGDRVYGYTF.

The CDR3 coding sequence is TGTGCCAGCAGCGGGACAGGGGCTAGCTATGGCTACACCTTC. Translated, it gives CASSGTGASYGYTF. The gene calls are TRBV7-9 and TRBJ1-2; 10 nucleotides line up with TRBD1. V shed 5 bases, J shed 4 bases, and the junction held 4 bases outside the gene matches. The CDR3 sequence is 14 residues long. The germline V gene encodes CDR1 SEHNR and CDR2 FQNEAQ (reference sequence).

The CDR3 loop is CASSSPGAAPLHF. The CDR3 bases are TGTGCCAGCAGCTCCCCAGGGGCCGCACCCCTCCACTTT. The chain is built from TRBV7-2 and TRBJ1-6; the D gene is possibly TRBD1 (6 bases). CDR1 and CDR2 from the germline V gene are SGHTA and FQGNSA. The CDR3 runs 13 residues. The ends were cut back, 4 bases at V and 11 bases at J, with 12 bases in the middle.

With respect to this clone: The same CDR3 also results from other DNA sequences found in this sample. The chain combines TRBV11-2 with TRBJ2-7; no clear D. The CDR3 length is 12 residues. Germline CDR1 SGHAT, CDR2 FQNNGV. The ends were cut back, 0 bases at V and 3 bases at J, with 3 bases in the middle. The CDR3, as DNA: TGTGCCAGCAGCTTAGACAGCTACGAGCAGTACTTC. It specifies CASSLDSYEQYF.

This clone was seen a few times. The rearrangement uses TRBV9 and TRBJ2-2; 8 bases fit TRBD1. V gave up 1 base and J gave up 7 bases; unmatched junction bases: 3. The germline V gene encodes CDR1 SGDLS and CDR2 YYNGEE. This CDR3 has 14 residues. The CDR3 nucleotides read TGTGCCAGCAGCGTAAGACAGGGGAACGGGGAGCTGTTTTTT. Protein sequence: CASSVRQGNGELFF.

The V and J genes are TRBV30 and TRBJ1-5; D not resolved. The V end lost 0 bases, the J end lost 9 bases, and 12 bases lay between the germline ends. The CDR3 length is 13 residues. Per germline, CDR1 GTSNPN and CDR2 SVGIG (reference sequence). This CDR3 is CAWSVSRRPPQHF. The CDR3 coding sequence is TGTGCCTGGAGTGTAAGCCGCCGTCCGCCCCAGCATTTT.

The genes are TRBV7-9 and TRBJ2-3; weak D call: TRBD2 (6 bases). The CDR3 runs to 13 residues. Looked up from germline, CDR1 is SEHNR and CDR2 is FQNEAQ (reference sequence). With 8 bases removed from V and 6 bases from J, the gap between germline ends came to 15 bases. As DNA, the CDR3 is TGTGCCAGCCTTGGGGGGTCAGCGGATACGCAGTATTTT. Protein: CASLGGSADTQYF.

The chain combines TRBV5-1 with TRBJ2-7, with D tentatively TRBD1 or TRBD2 (5 bases each). The length of the CDR3 is 15 residues. The germline gives CDR1 SGHRS, CDR2 YFSETQ. The ends were cut back, 3 bases at V and 3 bases at J, with 16 bases in the middle. CDR3 loop: CASSSTGTFRYEQYF. DNA of the CDR3: TGCGCCAGCAGCTCCACCGGGACCTTCCGCTACGAGCAGTACTTC. The full variable domain, in which reference TRBV5-1 and TRBJ2-7 provide the parts outside the CDR3, is KAGVTQTPRYLIKTRGQQVTLSCSPISGHRSVSWYQQTPGQGLQFLFEYFSETQRNKGNFPGRFSGRQFSNSRSEMNVSTLELGDSALYLCASSSTGTFRYEQYFGPGTRLTVT.

J is TRBJ2-1 and V is TRBV6-5; 9 nucleotides line up with TRBD2. V lost 8 bases, J lost 7 bases, and 12 bases stayed unmatched. The V gene's germline CDR1 is MNHEY and CDR2 SVGAGI. The CDR3 is made up of 15 amino acids. The CDR3 DNA follows: TGTGCCAGCGTCGGGGCGGGAGGGCCGAGAAATGAGCAGTTCTTC. Translating it yields CASVGAGGPRNEQFF.